This T cell receptor (beta chain) was recorded in a study of blood T cell repertoires in COVID-19. Study context: COVID-19 samples collected from the United States, Italy and Spain covered acute and convalescent phases. From T cells, B-cell-depleted T cells, or PBMCs came the material, which was cDNA or gDNA.

Per the study methods: Estimation of nucleated cell counts relied on the amplification of reference gene primers. The repertoire was sequenced with immunoSEQ multiplex PCR; TCRdb's copy has only in-frame clones and lacks some. D and trimming were read from the DNA, whereas the V and J calls and clone size are those reported in that table. The sample holds 150,000 or so clones, roughly 78% seen once. Germline CDR1 is SNHLY and CDR2 is FYNNEI. V trimming: 4 bases; J trimming: 8 bases; junction bases outside the gene matches: 10. There are 14 residues in the CDR3. This TCR was recovered from a human donor with acute or convalescent COVID-19. The donor label of this sample is uncertain. The sequenced material came from peripheral blood. This chain joins TRBV2 and TRBJ1-2; 7 nucleotides match TRBD1. CDR3 region: CASSGGDRVEGYTF. CDR3 DNA: TGTGCCAGCAGTGGTGGAGACAGGGTAGAAGGCTACACCTTC.